These 13 T cell receptor beta chains originate from one sample sequenced in a study of cytomegalovirus exposure and HLA in healthy donors. It was with 60 Vbeta and 13 Jbeta primers that the PCR ran. Assay used: immunoSEQ multiplex PCR; TCRdb lists only in-frame clones, some missing. Among 90,000 to 110,000 clones listed, 73% were seen once. Sequencing was carried out using PBMCs. Every receptor here comes from a man between 40 and 49 years old in good health and CMV-seronegative.

The chain links TRBV13 to TRBJ1-6; 7 bases agree with TRBD1. V lost 5 bases and J lost 12; bases outside the gene matches: 7. Germline V gives CDR1 PRHDT, CDR2 FYEKMQ (reference sequence). This CDR3 is 13 amino acids long. CDR3 bases: TGTGCCAGCAGCCCATCGACAGGGAAACCCCTCCACTTT. Translating it yields CASSPSTGKPLHF.

This clone was recorded once. V usage is TRBV5-6 and J usage is TRBJ1-2; 7 bases are a match to TRBD1. CDR1 SGHDT and CDR2 YYEEEE come from the germline V gene. The CDR3 is made up of 14 amino acids. The junction had 9 bases not matched to a gene; V was cut back by 2 bases and J by 8 bases. Written as DNA, the CDR3 is TGTGCCAGCAGCTTACAGGGGAACCCGTGGGGCTACACCTTC. Its translation is CASSLQGNPWGYTF.

The chain carries TRBV5-4 and TRBJ2-2, with 13 positions matching TRBD2. The germline V gene has CDR1 SGHNT and CDR2 YYREEE (reference sequence). The length of the CDR3 is 16 residues. The V gene end was trimmed by 3 bases and the J gene end by 4 bases; junction bases not matched to a gene: 3. The CDR3 region is CASSSGLAGFTGELFF. CDR3 bases: TGTGCCAGCAGCTCGGGACTAGCGGGGTTCACCGGGGAGCTGTTTTTT.

The CDR3 DNA is TGTGCCAGCAGTTACGGGGCGGGGCCAGATACGCAGTATTTT. Translating it yields CASSYGAGPDTQYF. The chain has TRBV6-6 and TRBJ2-3; tentative D call: TRBD2 (6 bases). Germline values: CDR1 MNHNY, CDR2 SVGAGI (reference sequence). The V and J ends lost 2 bases and 4 bases respectively, with 10 bases between them. The CDR3 loop spans 14 amino acids.

The chain carries TRBV7-9 and TRBJ1-2; TRBD1 might be the D (5 bases). V was shortened by 3 bases and J by 5 bases, with 10 bases between the two germline ends. This CDR3 has 13 residues. Germline assignment: CDR1 SEHNR and CDR2 FQNEAQ (reference sequence). As DNA, the CDR3 is TGTGCCAGCAGCTTCGGGACTCAGTATGGCTACACCTTC. It yields the protein CASSFGTQYGYTF.

The CDR3, as DNA: TGTGCCAGCAGCTTAAATGCTGGAGCCTACGAGCAGTACTTC. Amino acid sequence: CASSLNAGAYEQYF. V and J are TRBV7-3 and TRBJ2-5; no clear D. The end of the DNA aligns better with TRBJ2-7, so the J call may be wrong. The CDR3 totals 14 residues. Germline CDR1 reads SGHTA; CDR2 reads FQGTGA.

The chain links TRBV13 to TRBJ1-6, with D unclear. With 3 bases removed from V and 8 bases from J, the gap between germline ends came to 5 bases. Germline CDR1 reads PRHDT; CDR2 reads FYEKMQ (reference sequence). The CDR3 length is 12 residues. The CDR3 is CASSFFDSPLHF. CDR3 coding DNA: TGTGCCAGCAGCTTTTTCGATTCACCCCTCCACTTT.

The rearrangement links TRBV9 to TRBJ2-1, with 10 nucleotides matching TRBD2. The CDR3 is 17 amino acids. Germline V gene lookup returns CDR1 SGDLS and CDR2 YYNGEE. V dropped 0 bases and J dropped 0; count of bases not matched to a gene: 3. The CDR3, as DNA: TGTGCCAGCAGCGTAGGTAGCGGGGGGAGCTCCTACAATGAGCAGTTCTTC. It codes for CASSVGSGGSSYNEQFF.

The rearrangement uses TRBV6-1 and TRBJ1-1, with TRBD1 identical over 9 bases. Germline lookup yields CDR1 MNHNS and CDR2 SASEGT. The CDR3 length is 14 residues. J gave up 1 base and V 6 bases, and 3 bases lay outside the gene matches. This chain's CDR3 is CASRGDRENTEAFF. The CDR3 DNA reads as TGTGCCAGCAGGGGGGACAGGGAGAACACTGAAGCTTTCTTT.

V is TRBV28 and J is TRBJ2-7, with 8 bases identical to TRBD2. J was trimmed by 7 bases and V by 4 bases; bases with no gene match: 15. Per germline, CDR1 MDHEN and CDR2 SYDVKM. The CDR3 consists of 16 residues. For the CDR3, the DNA is TGTGCCAGCAGTTCCCCCCTTGGTAGCGGGGAAAGGGAGCAGTACTTC. Protein sequence: CASSSPLGSGEREQYF.

The rearrangement joins TRBV4-1 to TRBJ1-2; 9 bases match TRBD1. This CDR3 spans 16 amino acids. CDR1 is MGHRA and CDR2 is YSYEKL in the germline V gene. V lost 1 base to trimming and J lost 4 bases; unmatched junction nucleotides: 7. Here the CDR3 DNA reads TGCGCCAGCAGCCAAGGCGGGGGACAGGGACGCTATGGCTACACCTTC. It encodes CASSQGGGQGRYGYTF.

The chain is built from TRBV7-2 and TRBJ2-1, with TRBD2 identical over 10 bases. With V trimmed by 2 bases and J by 10 bases, 11 bases remained unmatched. Germline-derived CDR1 and CDR2 are SGHTA and FQGNSA. The CDR3 is made up of 16 amino acids. The CDR3 DNA reads as TGTGCCAGCAGCTTACTGGAGCGGGGGGGCCCAAAGGAGCAGTTCTTC. Amino acids: CASSLLERGGPKEQFF.

V gene TRBV2 combines with J gene TRBJ2-2; no definite D call. The germline V and J ends were trimmed by 8 bases and 0 bases, with 10 bases remaining between them. The CDR3 is made up of 14 amino acids. Germline lookup yields CDR1 SNHLY and CDR2 FYNNEI. CDR3 amino acids: CASRVKSNTGELFF. CDR3 nucleotide sequence: TGTGCCAGCCGGGTGAAGTCGAACACCGGGGAGCTGTTTTTT.